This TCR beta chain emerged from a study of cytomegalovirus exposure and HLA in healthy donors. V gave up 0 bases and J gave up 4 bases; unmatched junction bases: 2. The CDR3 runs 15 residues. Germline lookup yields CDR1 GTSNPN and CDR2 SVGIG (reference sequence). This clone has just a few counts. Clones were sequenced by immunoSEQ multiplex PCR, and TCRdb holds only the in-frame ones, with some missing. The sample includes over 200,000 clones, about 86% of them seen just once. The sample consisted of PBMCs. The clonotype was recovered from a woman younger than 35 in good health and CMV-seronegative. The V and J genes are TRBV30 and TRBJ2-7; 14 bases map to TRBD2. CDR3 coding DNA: TGTGCCTGGAGTGTACGGACTAGCGGGAGGTACGAGCAGTACTTC. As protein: CAWSVRTSGRYEQYF.